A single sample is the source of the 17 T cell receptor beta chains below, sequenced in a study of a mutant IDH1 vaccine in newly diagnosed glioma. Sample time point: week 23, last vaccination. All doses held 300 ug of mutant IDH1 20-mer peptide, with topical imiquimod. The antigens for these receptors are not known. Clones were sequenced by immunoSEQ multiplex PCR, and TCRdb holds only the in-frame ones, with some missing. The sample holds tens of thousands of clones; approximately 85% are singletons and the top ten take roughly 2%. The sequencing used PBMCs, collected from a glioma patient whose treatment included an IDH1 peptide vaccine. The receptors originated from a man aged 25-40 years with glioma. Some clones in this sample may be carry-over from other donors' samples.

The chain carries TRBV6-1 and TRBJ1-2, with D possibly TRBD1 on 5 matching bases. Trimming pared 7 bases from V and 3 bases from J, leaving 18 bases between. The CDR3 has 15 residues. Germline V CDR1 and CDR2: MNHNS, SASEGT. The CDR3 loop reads CASMLFGGPYYGYTF. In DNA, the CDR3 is TGTGCCAGCATGTTATTCGGGGGTCCTTACTATGGCTACACCTTC.

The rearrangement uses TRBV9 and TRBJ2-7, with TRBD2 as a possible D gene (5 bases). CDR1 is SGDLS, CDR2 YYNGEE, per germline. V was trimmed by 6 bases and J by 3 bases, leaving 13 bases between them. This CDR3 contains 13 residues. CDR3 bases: TGTGCCAGCAACCAAGACGGACTCTACGAGCAGTACTTC. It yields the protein CASNQDGLYEQYF.

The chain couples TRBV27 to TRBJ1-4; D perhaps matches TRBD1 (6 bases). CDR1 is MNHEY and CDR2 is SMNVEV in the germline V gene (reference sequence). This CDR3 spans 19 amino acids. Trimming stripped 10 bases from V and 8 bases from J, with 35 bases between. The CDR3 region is CATQCRRDIKMSLREKLFF. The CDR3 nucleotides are TGTGCCACCCAATGCCGGCGGGACATAAAAATGTCCCTTCGAGAAAAACTGTTTTTT. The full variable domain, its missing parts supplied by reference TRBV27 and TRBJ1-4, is EAQVTQNPRYLITVTGKKLTVTCSQNMNHEYMSWYRQDPGLGLRQIYYSMNVEVTDKGDVPEGYKVSRKEKRNFPLILESPSPNQTSLYFCATQCRRDIKMSLREKLFFGSGTQLSVL.

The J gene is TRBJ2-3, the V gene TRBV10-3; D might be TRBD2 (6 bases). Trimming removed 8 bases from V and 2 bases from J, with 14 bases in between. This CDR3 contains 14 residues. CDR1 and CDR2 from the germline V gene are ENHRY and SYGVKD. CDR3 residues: CAIALADYTDTQYF. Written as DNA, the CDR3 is TGTGCCATCGCACTAGCAGATTACACAGATACGCAGTATTTT.

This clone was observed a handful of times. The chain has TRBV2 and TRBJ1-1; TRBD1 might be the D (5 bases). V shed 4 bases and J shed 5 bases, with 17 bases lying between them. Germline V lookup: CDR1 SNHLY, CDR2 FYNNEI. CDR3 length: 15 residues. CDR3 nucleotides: TGTGCCAGCAGTGCCCAGATGGGGGGTACAACTGAAGCTTTCTTT. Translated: CASSAQMGGTTEAFF.

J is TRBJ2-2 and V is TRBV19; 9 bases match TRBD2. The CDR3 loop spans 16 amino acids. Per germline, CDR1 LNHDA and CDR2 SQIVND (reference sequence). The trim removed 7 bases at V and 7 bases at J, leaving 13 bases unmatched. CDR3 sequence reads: CASTPGGRALGGELFF. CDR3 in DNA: TGTGCCAGTACTCCAGGCGGGAGGGCCCTAGGCGGGGAGCTGTTTTTT.

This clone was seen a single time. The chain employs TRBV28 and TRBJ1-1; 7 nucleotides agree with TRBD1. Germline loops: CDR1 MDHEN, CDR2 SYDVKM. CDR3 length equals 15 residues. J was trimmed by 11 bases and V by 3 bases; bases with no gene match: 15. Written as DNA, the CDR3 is TGTGCCAGCAGTTTTCTGGGGAGGGACAGCCTCGTGGCTTTCTTT. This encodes CASSFLGRDSLVAFF.

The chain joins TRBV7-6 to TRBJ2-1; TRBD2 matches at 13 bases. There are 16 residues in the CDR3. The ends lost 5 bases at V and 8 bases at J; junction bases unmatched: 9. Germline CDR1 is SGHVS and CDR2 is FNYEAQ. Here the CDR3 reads CASSTRLAGGRDEQFF. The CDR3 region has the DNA TGTGCCAGCAGCACCAGACTAGCGGGAGGACGGGATGAGCAGTTCTTC.

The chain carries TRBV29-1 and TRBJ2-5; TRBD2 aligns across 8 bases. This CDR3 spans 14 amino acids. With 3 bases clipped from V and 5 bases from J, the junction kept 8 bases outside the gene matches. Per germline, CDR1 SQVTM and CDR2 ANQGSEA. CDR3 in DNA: TGCAGCGTTGACCTAGCGGGTACTGGGGAGACCCAGTACTTC. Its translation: CSVDLAGTGETQYF.

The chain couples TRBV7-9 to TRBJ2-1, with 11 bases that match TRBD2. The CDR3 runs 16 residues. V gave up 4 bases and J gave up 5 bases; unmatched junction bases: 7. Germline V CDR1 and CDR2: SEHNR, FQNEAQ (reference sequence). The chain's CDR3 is CASSSPTSGVNNEQFF. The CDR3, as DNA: TGTGCCAGCAGCTCTCCGACTAGCGGGGTTAACAATGAGCAGTTCTTC.

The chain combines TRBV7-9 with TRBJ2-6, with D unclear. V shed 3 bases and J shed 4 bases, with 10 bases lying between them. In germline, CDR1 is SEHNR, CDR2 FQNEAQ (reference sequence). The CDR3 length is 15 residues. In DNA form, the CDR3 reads TGTGCCAGCAGCTTGACCCTCCCGGGGGCCAACGTCCTGACTTTC. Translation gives CASSLTLPGANVLTF.

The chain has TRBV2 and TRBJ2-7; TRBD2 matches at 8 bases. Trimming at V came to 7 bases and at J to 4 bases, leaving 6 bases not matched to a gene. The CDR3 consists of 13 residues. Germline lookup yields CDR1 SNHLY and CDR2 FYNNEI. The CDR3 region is CASNQAGVYEQYF. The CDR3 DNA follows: TGTGCCAGCAATCAAGCGGGAGTGTACGAGCAGTACTTC.

CDR3 nucleotides: TGTGCCAGCAGCCCGACTCCAGATTCCTACAATGAGCAGTTCTTC. This translates into CASSPTPDSYNEQFF. The chain uses TRBV28 and TRBJ2-1; D is unresolved. CDR3 size: 15 residues. V was clipped by 6 bases and J by 1 base, with 13 bases between them. Germline V gene sequence: CDR1 MDHEN, CDR2 SYDVKM. Full variable domain (remainder filled in from reference TRBV28 and TRBJ2-1): DVKVTQSSRYLVKRTGEKVFLECVQDMDHENMFWYRQDPGLGLRLIYFSYDVKMKEKGDIPEGYSVSREKKERFSLILESASTNQTSMYLCASSPTPDSYNEQFFGPGTRLTVL.

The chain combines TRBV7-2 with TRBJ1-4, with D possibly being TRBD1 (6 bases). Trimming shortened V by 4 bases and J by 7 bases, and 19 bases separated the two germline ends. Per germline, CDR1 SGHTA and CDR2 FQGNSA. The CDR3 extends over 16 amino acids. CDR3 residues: CASSSLEGGKSEKLFF. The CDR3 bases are TGTGCCAGCAGCTCTTTGGAAGGGGGTAAGAGTGAAAAACTGTTTTTT.

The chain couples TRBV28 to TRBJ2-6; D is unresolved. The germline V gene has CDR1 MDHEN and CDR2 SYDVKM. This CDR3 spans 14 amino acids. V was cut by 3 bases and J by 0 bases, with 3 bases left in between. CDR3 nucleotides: TGTGCCAGCAGTTTTCACTCTGGGGCCAACGTCCTGACTTTC. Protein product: CASSFHSGANVLTF.

The DNA for the CDR3 is TGTGCCAGCACCTTACAGGGGGCAGGATATGGCTACACCTTC. Amino acids: CASTLQGAGYGYTF. This chain uses TRBV28 with TRBJ1-2; 9 bases are a match to TRBD1. After removal of 7 bases from V and 5 bases from J, the junction contained 8 bases not matched to a gene. Germline V CDR1 and CDR2: MDHEN, SYDVKM. The CDR3 totals 14 residues.

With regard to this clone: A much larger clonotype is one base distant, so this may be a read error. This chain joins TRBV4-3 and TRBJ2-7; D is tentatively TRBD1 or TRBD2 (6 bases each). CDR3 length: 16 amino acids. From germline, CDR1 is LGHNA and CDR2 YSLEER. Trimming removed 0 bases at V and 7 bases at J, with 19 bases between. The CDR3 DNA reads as TGCGCCAGCAGCCAAGATGGGGTGGGAAGGGGGAGGGAGCAGTACTTC. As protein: CASSQDGVGRGREQYF.